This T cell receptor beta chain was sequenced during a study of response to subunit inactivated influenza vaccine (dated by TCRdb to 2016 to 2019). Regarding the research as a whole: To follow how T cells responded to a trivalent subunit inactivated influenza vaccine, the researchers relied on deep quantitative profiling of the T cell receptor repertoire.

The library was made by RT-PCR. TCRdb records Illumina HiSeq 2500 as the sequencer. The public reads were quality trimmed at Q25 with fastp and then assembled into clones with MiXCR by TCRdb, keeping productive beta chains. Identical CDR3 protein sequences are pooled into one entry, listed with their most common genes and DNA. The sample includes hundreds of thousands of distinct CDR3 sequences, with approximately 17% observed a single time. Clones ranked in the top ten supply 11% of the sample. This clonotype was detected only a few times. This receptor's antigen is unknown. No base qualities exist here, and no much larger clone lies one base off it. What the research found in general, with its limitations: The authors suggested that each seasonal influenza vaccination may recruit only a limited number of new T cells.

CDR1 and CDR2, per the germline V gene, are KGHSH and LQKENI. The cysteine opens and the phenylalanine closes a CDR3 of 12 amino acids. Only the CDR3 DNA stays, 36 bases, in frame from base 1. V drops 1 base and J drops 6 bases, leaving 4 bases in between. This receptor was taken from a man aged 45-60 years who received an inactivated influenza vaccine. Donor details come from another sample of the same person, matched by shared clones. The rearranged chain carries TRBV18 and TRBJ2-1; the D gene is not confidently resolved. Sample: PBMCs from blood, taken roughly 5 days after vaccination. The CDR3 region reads CASSPRSNEQFF. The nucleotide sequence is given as TGTGCCAGCTCACCACGATCCAATGAGCAGTTCTTC.